This T cell receptor beta chain was captured in a study of cytomegalovirus exposure and HLA in healthy donors. PCR employed 60 Vbeta and 13 Jbeta primers. Produced via immunoSEQ multiplex PCR; TCRdb's table is partial and in-frame only. The table records approximately 130,000 clones, about 78% of them present only once. The sequencing sample was made of PBMCs. The clonotype originates from a man aged 50 to 59 in good health and CMV-seronegative.

CDR3 residues: CASSYSAGRRETQYF. The CDR3 DNA is TGTGCCAGCAGTTACTCGGCAGGGAGGCGAGAGACCCAGTACTTC. J is TRBJ2-5 and V is TRBV6-6, with D possibly matching TRBD2 (6 bases). V shed 0 bases and J shed 4 bases, with 12 bases lying between them. This CDR3 spans 15 amino acids. Germline values: CDR1 MNHNY, CDR2 SVGAGI (reference sequence).